One and the same sample provided the 23 T cell receptor beta chains below, sequenced in a study of neoadjuvant nivolumab and ipilimumab in lung cancer. TCRdb's table, derived via immunoSEQ multiplex PCR, lists solely in-frame clones and lacks some. The sample lists about 26,000 clones; roughly 80% were seen once. The sample was peripheral blood, taken before neoadjuvant nivolumab, alone or with ipilimumab. These receptors all come from an adult with non-small cell lung cancer.

The rearrangement links TRBV5-5 to TRBJ2-2, with TRBD1 identical over 12 bases. The CDR3 sequence is 17 residues long. Germline V lookup: CDR1 SGHKS, CDR2 YYEKEE (reference sequence). The J segment lost 6 bases and the V segment lost 4 bases, leaving 10 bases of the junction unmatched. The CDR3 coding sequence is TGTGCCAGCAGCGTAGCCGGGACAGGGGGCTCTGCCGGGGAGCTGTTTTTT. It translates to CASSVAGTGGSAGELFF.

This chain links TRBV28 with TRBJ1-2; D ambiguous. There are 15 residues in the CDR3. Germline CDR1 reads MDHEN; CDR2 reads SYDVKM. Trimming removed 5 bases from V and 4 bases from J, with 17 bases in between. The DNA for the CDR3 is TGTGCCAGCAGTGGCCTCGACGGCGGCCCCTATGGCTACACCTTC. This encodes CASSGLDGGPYGYTF.

The genes are TRBV5-4 and TRBJ2-3, with TRBD1 as a possible D gene (5 bases). Germline V gives CDR1 SGHNT, CDR2 YYREEE (reference sequence). V lost 2 bases to trimming and J lost 8 bases, with 21 bases between them. The CDR3 contains 16 residues. CDR3 region: CASSFPDGLGLGTQYF. In DNA, the CDR3 is TGTGCCAGCAGCTTCCCCGACGGGCTGGGGCTTGGTACGCAGTATTTT. Full variable domain (remainder filled in from reference TRBV5-4 and TRBJ2-3): ETGVTQSPTHLIKTRGQQVTLRCSSQSGHNTVSWYQQALGQGPQFIFQYYREEENGRGNFPPRFSGLQFPNYSSELNVNALELDDSALYLCASSFPDGLGLGTQYFGPGTRLTVL.

V usage is TRBV7-8 and J usage is TRBJ2-3; 9 bases map to TRBD1. This CDR3 spans 15 amino acids. Germline V gene sequence: CDR1 SGHVS, CDR2 FQNEAQ. J was trimmed by 5 bases and V by 7 bases; bases with no gene match: 10. The CDR3 DNA sequence: TGTGCCAGCAAGGGGGACAGGGTAAAACGAGATACGCAGTATTTT. Translation gives CASKGDRVKRDTQYF.

This rearrangement joins TRBV7-9 to TRBJ1-4, with 8 bases that match TRBD1. The CDR3 runs 14 residues. Germline CDR1 and CDR2: SEHNR and FQNEAQ (reference sequence). With V trimmed by 5 bases and J by 6 bases, 5 bases remained unmatched. This chain's CDR3 is CASSIPQGDEKLFF. The DNA for the CDR3 is TGTGCCAGCAGCATACCACAGGGGGATGAAAAACTGTTTTTT.

The rearrangement uses TRBV27 and TRBJ1-1; possibly TRBD1 for D (5 bases). Trimming removed 4 bases at V and 1 base at J, with 16 bases between. Germline assignment: CDR1 MNHEY and CDR2 SMNVEV (reference sequence). The CDR3 has 16 residues. CDR3 sequence reads: CASSYSGTLKNTEAFF. The CDR3 DNA reads as TGTGCCAGCAGTTACTCCGGGACCCTAAAGAACACTGAAGCTTTCTTT.

This chain uses TRBV10-3 with TRBJ2-7, with D maybe TRBD1 (7 bases). Per the germline V gene, CDR1 is ENHRY and CDR2 is SYGVKD. V gave up 6 bases and J gave up 11 bases, with 17 bases separating them. This CDR3 is built from 12 residues. CDR3 amino acids: CAISEPGQREYF. The DNA for the CDR3 is TGTGCCATCAGCGAACCGGGACAGCGGGAGTACTTC.

This clone was counted only a few times. CDR3 sequence: CASSVWDRDVGELFF. The DNA of the CDR3 is TGTGCCAGCAGCGTTTGGGACAGGGATGTCGGGGAGCTGTTTTTT. The genes are TRBV9 and TRBJ2-2, with 9 bases that match TRBD1. The CDR3 sequence is 15 residues long. Germline CDR1 SGDLS, CDR2 YYNGEE. With V trimmed by 2 bases and J by 7 bases, 6 bases remained unmatched.

The chain combines TRBV7-2 with TRBJ2-5; weak D call: TRBD1 (6 bases). Per germline, CDR1 SGHTA and CDR2 FQGNSA. The CDR3 totals 14 residues. Trimming stripped 2 bases from V and 4 bases from J, with 11 bases between. The CDR3 bases are TGTGCCAGCAGCTTAAACAGGGATGGAGAGACCCAGTACTTC. It translates to CASSLNRDGETQYF.

The chain joins TRBV7-3 to TRBJ2-1, with 8 positions matching TRBD2. V shed 0 bases, J shed 8 bases, and the junction held 12 bases outside the gene matches. This CDR3 region has 17 residues. CDR1 SGHTA and CDR2 FQGTGA come from the germline V gene. The DNA of the CDR3 is TGTGCCAGCAGCTTAACTGGCTTATCGGGGGGGCAGGATGAGCAGTTCTTC. As protein: CASSLTGLSGGQDEQFF.

V gene TRBV5-5 combines with J gene TRBJ1-6; D gene ambiguous. The CDR3 runs 15 residues. Germline V gives CDR1 SGHKS, CDR2 YYEKEE (reference sequence). Trimming left V 1 base short and J 2 bases short, with 7 bases between. For the CDR3, the DNA is TGTGCCAGCAGCTTGAACAGCCCCTATAATTCACCCCTCCACTTT. Translated, it gives CASSLNSPYNSPLHF. Looking up the rest from reference TRBV5-5 and TRBJ1-6 gives the full variable domain: DAGVTQSPTHLIKTRGQQVTLRCSPISGHKSVSWYQQVLGQGPQFIFQYYEKEERGRGNFPDRFSARQFPNYSSELNVNALLLGDSALYLCASSLNSPYNSPLHFGNGTRLTVT.

The CDR3 nucleotides read TGTGCCAGCAGCCCCGGGGGCCAGATCCACAATGAGCAGTTCTTC. Residues: CASSPGGQIHNEQFF. The rearrangement uses TRBV11-3 and TRBJ2-1; D may be TRBD1 or TRBD2 (6 bases each). CDR1 and CDR2 (germline): SGHNT, YENEEA. V was pared by 5 bases and J by 5 bases, with 16 bases between. There are 15 residues in the CDR3.

The V and J genes are TRBV9 and TRBJ1-3; 7 nucleotides line up with TRBD1. The CDR3 sequence is 14 residues long. V gave up 3 bases and J gave up 2 bases; unmatched junction bases: 2. Per the germline V gene, CDR1 is SGDLS and CDR2 is YYNGEE. CDR3 nucleotide sequence: TGTGCCAGCAGCGGGGGGACAGCTGGAAACACCATATATTTT. As protein: CASSGGTAGNTIYF.

The chain joins TRBV28 to TRBJ1-6; D is perhaps TRBD1 (5 bases). CDR1 MDHEN and CDR2 SYDVKM come from the germline V gene. The ends were cut back, 2 bases at V and 12 bases at J, with 8 bases in the middle. This CDR3 has 12 amino acids. CDR3 amino acids: CASSLRGGPLHF. CDR3 DNA sequence: TGTGCCAGCAGTTTACGGGGGGGACCCCTCCACTTT.

CDR3 in DNA: TGTGCCAGCAGCGTGGACAGCGGAGAGGCCTACGAGCAGTACTTC. Amino acid sequence: CASSVDSGEAYEQYF. The chain couples TRBV7-2 to TRBJ2-7, with a tentative D call TRBD1 (6 bases). V was shortened by 5 bases and J by 2 bases, with 16 bases between the two germline ends. Germline CDR1 reads SGHTA; CDR2 reads FQGNSA. CDR3 length equals 15 residues.

The chain links TRBV13 to TRBJ1-1; a possible D gene is TRBD1 (6 bases). V lost 1 base and J 2 bases, leaving 8 bases between the germline ends. Germline CDR1 reads PRHDT; CDR2 reads FYEKMQ (reference sequence). This CDR3 region has 14 residues. The CDR3 sequence is CASSLAGGNTEAFF. The CDR3 coding sequence is TGTGCCAGCAGCTTAGCGGGGGGCAACACTGAAGCTTTCTTT.

This clone has only a few counts. The chain carries TRBV15 and TRBJ2-3, with TRBD1 matching 7 bases. V trimming: 5 bases; J trimming: 2 bases; junction bases outside the gene matches: 4. This CDR3 comprises 14 residues. CDR1 and CDR2 from the germline V gene are LNHNV and YYDKDF (reference sequence). DNA of the CDR3: TGTGCCACCAGCCGGGACAGTAACACAGATACGCAGTATTTT. Amino acids: CATSRDSNTDTQYF.

This sequence joins TRBV19 and TRBJ1-6, with 8 nucleotides matching TRBD1. The junction had 7 bases not matched to a gene; V was cut back by 0 bases and J by 9 bases. The CDR3 is 16 amino acids. Germline V gene lookup returns CDR1 LNHDA and CDR2 SQIVND (reference sequence). This CDR3 reads CASSIEAGGAGSPLHF. CDR3 nucleotide sequence: TGTGCCAGTAGTATAGAGGCAGGGGGCGCGGGTTCACCCCTCCACTTT.

The genes are TRBV6-5 and TRBJ1-1; D is perhaps TRBD1 (5 bases). V lost 0 bases and J 0 bases, leaving 11 bases between the germline ends. The CDR3 has 16 amino acids. Germline V gives CDR1 MNHEY, CDR2 SVGAGI. DNA for the CDR3: TGTGCCAGCAGTTACTCGTATAGACAGATGAACACTGAAGCTTTCTTT. This translates into CASSYSYRQMNTEAFF.

The V gene is TRBV28, the J gene TRBJ2-7; unclear D gene. CDR3 size: 11 residues. Germline V gene data show CDR1 as MDHEN and CDR2 as SYDVKM. V was cut by 6 bases and J by 3 bases, with 6 bases left in between. CDR3 sequence reads: CASRLFYEQYF. Written as DNA, the CDR3 is TGTGCCAGCAGGCTGTTCTACGAGCAGTACTTC.

This clone has just a few counts. This sequence joins TRBV18 and TRBJ1-6, with D possibly being TRBD1 (5 bases). V lost 0 bases and J lost 9, with 9 bases in between. The CDR3 has 14 amino acids. The germline CDR1 and CDR2 sequences are KGHSH and LQKENI. The CDR3 sequence is CASSPPGTSSPLHF. Written as DNA, the CDR3 is TGTGCCAGCTCACCACCAGGGACGTCTTCACCCCTCCACTTT.

The chain's CDR3 is CASSVSGGLYNEQFF. The CDR3 nucleotides read TGTGCCAGCAGCGTAAGCGGGGGCCTGTACAATGAGCAGTTCTTC. The J gene is TRBJ2-1, the V gene TRBV9, with TRBD2 identical over 8 bases. With 1 base clipped from V and 4 bases from J, the junction kept 4 bases outside the gene matches. The CDR3 consists of 15 residues. The germline CDR1 and CDR2 sequences are SGDLS and YYNGEE.

J is TRBJ2-1 and V is TRBV14, with 7 nucleotides matching TRBD1. Germline-derived CDR1 and CDR2 are SGHDN and FVKESK. The CDR3 covers 14 residues. Losses at the gene ends were 4 bases for V and 3 bases for J; bases not matched to a gene: 3. The CDR3 loop reads CASSRPGGYNEQFF. CDR3 bases: TGTGCCAGCAGCCGACCAGGGGGCTACAATGAGCAGTTCTTC. Variable domain in full (rest from reference TRBV14 and TRBJ2-1): EAGVTQFPSHSVIEKGQTVTLRCDPISGHDNLYWYRRVMGKEIKFLLHFVKESKQDESGMPNNRFLAERTGGTYSTLKVQPAELEDSGVYFCASSRPGGYNEQFFGPGTRLTVL.